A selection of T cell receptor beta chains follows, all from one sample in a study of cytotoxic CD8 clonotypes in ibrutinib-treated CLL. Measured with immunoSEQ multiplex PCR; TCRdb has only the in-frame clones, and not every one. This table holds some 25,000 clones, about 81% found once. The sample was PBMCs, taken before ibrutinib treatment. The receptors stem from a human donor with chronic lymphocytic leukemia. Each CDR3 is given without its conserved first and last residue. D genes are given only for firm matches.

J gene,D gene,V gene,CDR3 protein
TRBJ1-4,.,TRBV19,ASSPGLNINEKLF
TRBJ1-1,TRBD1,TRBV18,ASSPTGTAYRNTEAF
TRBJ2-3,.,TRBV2,ASSGQRTDTQY
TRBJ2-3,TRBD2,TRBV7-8,ASSLGTSGDTQY
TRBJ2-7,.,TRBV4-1,ASSQEGSLPYEQY
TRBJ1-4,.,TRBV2,ASNDWTNEKLF
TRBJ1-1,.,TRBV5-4,ASSLEGGSEAF
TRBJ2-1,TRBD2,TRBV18,ASSPPSGRAYNEQF
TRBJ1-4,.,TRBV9,ASSVTPGSTNEKLF
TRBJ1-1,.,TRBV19,ASSISGNTEAF
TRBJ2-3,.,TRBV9,ASSPQVADTQY
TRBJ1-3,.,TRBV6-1,ASSEQARSGNTIY
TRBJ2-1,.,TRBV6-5,ASSYSGTSYNEQF
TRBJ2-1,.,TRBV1,TSSPLLSSGRALNEQF
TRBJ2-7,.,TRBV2,ASRLDYEQY
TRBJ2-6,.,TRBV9,ASSVDPGPGANVLT
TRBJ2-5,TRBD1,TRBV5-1,ASSAGQGSETQY
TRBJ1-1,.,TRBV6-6,ASKWGKTDTEAF